The entry below gives a single T cell receptor beta chain sequence along with its context. Original data processing: Amplification of reference gene primers was used by the study to estimate nucleated cell counts. The assay was immunoSEQ multiplex PCR, and TCRdb's table has in-frame clones only and misses some. V and J calls and clone size are copied from that table; D and trimming were computed from the DNA. The sample lists 80,000 to 95,000 clones, 81% occurring once. These data are taken from a study of blood T cell repertoires in COVID-19. Study summary: Samples of COVID-19 (acute and convalescent) were obtained from the United States, Italy and Spain. Nucleic acid was either cDNA or gDNA, and it came from T cells, B-cell-depleted T cells, or PBMCs.

CDR1 and CDR2 (germline): SNHLY, FYNNEI. Trimming removed 3 bases from V and 2 bases from J, with 13 bases in between. The CDR3 totals 16 residues. The sample was peripheral blood. The sequence derives from a man at least 80 years old with acute or convalescent COVID-19. The V call is TRBV2, the J call TRBJ1-4; D gene unclear. CDR3 region: CASSDRGRITNEKLFF. Written as DNA, the CDR3 is TGTGCCAGCAGTGATCGGGGTCGAATCACTAATGAAAAACTGTTTTTT.